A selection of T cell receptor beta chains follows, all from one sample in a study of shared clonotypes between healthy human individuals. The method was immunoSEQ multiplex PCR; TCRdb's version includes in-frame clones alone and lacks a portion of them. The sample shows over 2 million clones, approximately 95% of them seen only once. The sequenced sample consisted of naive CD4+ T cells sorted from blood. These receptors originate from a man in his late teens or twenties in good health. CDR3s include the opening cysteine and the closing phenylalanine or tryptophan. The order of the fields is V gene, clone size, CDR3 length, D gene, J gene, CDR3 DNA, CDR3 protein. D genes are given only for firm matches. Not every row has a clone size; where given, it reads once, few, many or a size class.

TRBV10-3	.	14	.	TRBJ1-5	TGTGCCATCAGTGACCAGGGAAACGGTCAGCCCCAGCATTTT	CAISDQGNGQPQHF
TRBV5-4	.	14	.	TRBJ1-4	TGTGCCAGCAGCTCAGGGGTAACTAATGAAAAACTGTTTTTT	CASSSGVTNEKLFF
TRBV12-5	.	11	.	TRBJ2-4	TGTGCTAGTGGTTGGTTGGACATTCAGTACTTC	CASGWLDIQYF
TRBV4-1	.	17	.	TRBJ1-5	TGCGCCAGCAGCCAAGTGGGGGCAGGGGATCGCAATCAGCCCCAGCATTTT	CASSQVGAGDRNQPQHF
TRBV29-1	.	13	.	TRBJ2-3	TGCAGCGTTGTGTGGTGGGACACAGATACGCAGTATTTT	CSVVWWDTDTQYF
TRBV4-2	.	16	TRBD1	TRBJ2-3	TGTGCCAGCAGCCAAGATCAGGCAGGGGGCGCGAGTACGCAGTATTTT	CASSQDQAGGASTQYF
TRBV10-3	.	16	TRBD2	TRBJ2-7	TGTGCCATCAGTGAGAGGGGCGGGAGGGCTAACTACGAGCAGTACTTC	CAISERGGRANYEQYF
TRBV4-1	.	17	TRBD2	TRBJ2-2	TGCGCCAGCAGCCTTCGACTAGCGGGTCCGAACACCGGGGAGCTGTTTTTT	CASSLRLAGPNTGELFF
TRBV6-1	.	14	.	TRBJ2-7	TGTGCCAGCAGTGAAGTCGGACAGACCTACGAGCAGTACTTC	CASSEVGQTYEQYF
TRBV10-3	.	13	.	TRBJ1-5	TGTGCCATCACACAGAATAGCAATCAGCCCCAGCATTTT	CAITQNSNQPQHF
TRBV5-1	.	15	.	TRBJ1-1	TGCGCCAGCAGCTTGTTACCGGGGTTGAACACTGAAGCTTTCTTT	CASSLLPGLNTEAFF
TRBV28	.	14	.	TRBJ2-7	TGTGCCAGCAGTTTAGTGGGGGGGCTCAACGAGCAGTACTTC	CASSLVGGLNEQYF
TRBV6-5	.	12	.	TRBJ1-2	TGTGCCAGCAGGCGGGGGGGCTATGGCTACACCTTC	CASRRGGYGYTF
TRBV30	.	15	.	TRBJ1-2	TGTGCCTGGAGTGTTGGGAGACGGGGGGTCGATGGCTACACCTTC	CAWSVGRRGVDGYTF
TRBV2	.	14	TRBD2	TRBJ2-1	TGTGCCAGCAGTGAATTCCTAGCGGGCGATGAGCAGTTCTTC	CASSEFLAGDEQFF
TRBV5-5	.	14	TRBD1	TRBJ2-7	TGTGCCAGCAGCAGGGGACAGGGTTTGGGCGAGCAGTACTTC	CASSRGQGLGEQYF
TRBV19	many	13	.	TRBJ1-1	TGTGCCAGTATGGCCAGAATGAACACTGAAGCTTTCTTT	CASMARMNTEAFF
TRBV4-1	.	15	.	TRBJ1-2	TGCGCCAGCAGCCAGGAAACAGTCAGTAACTATGGCTACACCTTC	CASSQETVSNYGYTF
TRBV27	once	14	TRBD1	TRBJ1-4	TGTGCCAGCAGCCTAGGACAGGTTAGGGAAAAACTGTTTTTT	CASSLGQVREKLFF
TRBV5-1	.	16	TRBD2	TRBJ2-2	TGCGCCAGCAGCTTCAGTCTAGCGGGAAACACCGGGGAGCTGTTTTTT	CASSFSLAGNTGELFF
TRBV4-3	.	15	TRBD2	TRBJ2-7	TGCGCCAGCAGCCAACAGCTAGCGGGCCCCTACGAGCAGTACTTC	CASSQQLAGPYEQYF
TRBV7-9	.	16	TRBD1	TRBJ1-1	TGTGCCAGCAGCTTAGGTGACAGGGCCGTAAACACTGAAGCTTTCTTT	CASSLGDRAVNTEAFF
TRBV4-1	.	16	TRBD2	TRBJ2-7	TGCGCCAGCAGGCATGGACTAGCGGGGGCGAGGGGCGAGCAGTACTTC	CASRHGLAGARGEQYF
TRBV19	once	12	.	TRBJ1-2	TGTGCCAGTAGTTTCACAGGGCTGGGCTACACCTTC	CASSFTGLGYTF
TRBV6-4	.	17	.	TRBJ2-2	TGTGCCAGCACGGACCCCGAGCCGGGACCGAACACCGGGGAGCTGTTTTTT	CASTDPEPGPNTGELFF
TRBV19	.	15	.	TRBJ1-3	TGTGCCAGTAGTAGGGCCGGGAACCTTGGAAACACCATATATTTT	CASSRAGNLGNTIYF
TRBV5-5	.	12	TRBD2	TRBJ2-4	TGTGCCAGCAGCTTGGACGGGAGGAAAGATTACTTC	CASSLDGRKDYF
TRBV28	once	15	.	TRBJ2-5	TGTGCCAGCAGACATCCATTGGGGTTCCAAGAGACCCAGTACTTC	CASRHPLGFQETQYF
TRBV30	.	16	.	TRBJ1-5	TGTGCCTGGACAAAGATGGGGGTCGGGCGCAATCAGCCCCAGCATTTT	CAWTKMGVGRNQPQHF
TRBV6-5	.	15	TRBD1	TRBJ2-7	TGTGCCAGCAGTTCGGGACAGGCAATTTCCTACGAGCAGTACTTC	CASSSGQAISYEQYF
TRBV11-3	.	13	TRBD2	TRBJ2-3	TGTGCCAGCAGCTTAGATGAGGGACTAGTCCAGTATTTT	CASSLDEGLVQYF
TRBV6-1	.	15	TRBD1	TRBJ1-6	TGTGCCAGCAGTTTAGACGACAGGGATGATTCACCCCTCCACTTT	CASSLDDRDDSPLHF
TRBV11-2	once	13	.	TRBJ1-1	TGTGCCAGCAGCTTAGATATCACAGTTGAAGCTTTCTTT	CASSLDITVEAFF
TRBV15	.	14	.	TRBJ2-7	TGTGCCACCAGCAGGCAACAGGGCTCCTACGAGCAGTACTTC	CATSRQQGSYEQYF
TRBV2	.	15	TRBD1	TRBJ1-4	TGTGCCAGCAGTGAAGGGGGACAGCTCAATGAAAAACTGTTTTTT	CASSEGGQLNEKLFF
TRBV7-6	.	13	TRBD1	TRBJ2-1	TGTGCCAGCAGCTTAAACAGGGGCGGTGAGCAGTTCTTC	CASSLNRGGEQFF
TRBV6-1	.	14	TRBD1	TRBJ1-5	TGTGCCAGCAGGGCGCCGACAGGGAACCAGCCCCAGCATTTT	CASRAPTGNQPQHF
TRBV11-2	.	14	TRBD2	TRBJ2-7	TGTGCCAGCAGCCTCGGAGGGACTAGCGGGAGCGGGTACTTC	CASSLGGTSGSGYF
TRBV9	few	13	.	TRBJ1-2	TGTGCCAGCAGCGTGGATGGGCTTCATGGCTACACCTTC	CASSVDGLHGYTF